What follows is one T cell receptor (beta chain) and its context. From germline, CDR1 is LNHDA and CDR2 SQIVND (reference sequence). The CDR3 totals 15 residues. V lost 3 bases and J lost 13; bases outside the gene matches: 16. This sample was taken from a study of response to subunit inactivated influenza vaccine. TCRdb ran MiXCR on the RT-PCR reads and lists one entry per CDR3 protein. The table records around 570,000 distinct CDR3 sequences, 10% to 12% of them present only once. In addition, the sample was reused for a study of T cells expressing NK-cell markers. That paper notes: Template switching by 5'RACE with UMIs generated the TCR beta cDNA. Sorted CD3+CD56+NKG2C+, CD3+CD56+NKG2C- and CD3+CD56-NKG2C+ T-cell subsets were beta-chain profiled.

The chain employs TRBV19 and TRBJ1-1, with 8 bases fitting TRBD1. The source material was PBMCs from blood, sampled on the day of vaccination. The sequence was collected from a man aged 45-65 years who received an inactivated influenza vaccine. The CDR3 sequence: CASSITTQGDRIRFF. The CDR3 DNA reads TGTGCCAGTAGTATCACTACCCAGGGGGACAGGATACGTTTCTTT.